The present entry profiles one T cell receptor (beta chain) with its context. The V gene lost 0 bases and the J gene lost 1 base, with 13 bases spanning the gap. The length of the CDR3 is 17 residues. Germline assignment: CDR1 SGHRS and CDR2 YFSETQ. The data belong to a study of blood T cells in healthy people across ages. The use of a sample-barcoded 5' primer and a J-beta primer mix characterized a second PCR of about 7 to 12 cycles. TCRdb passed the 5' RACE reads through MiXCR, listing each CDR3 protein once. The table has fewer than 950,000 distinct CDR3 sequences, roughly 50% seen once; the top ten hold under 50%. The donors, aged about 6 to 95, were healthy Caucasians from Russia. Each individual donor underwent a draw of roughly 10 milliliters of peripheral blood.

The receptor was derived from a man older than 75 in good health. The sample comprised blood. The chain couples TRBV5-1 to TRBJ2-2; D call uncertain. The CDR3 protein is CASSLADRLLNTGELFF. CDR3 DNA sequence: TGCGCCAGCAGCTTGGCGGACCGGCTTCTGAACACCGGGGAGCTGTTTTTT.